This T cell receptor (beta chain) was sequenced during a study of blood T cell repertoires in COVID-19 (dated by TCRdb to the early 2020s). Study-level background: Collaborator samples came from the United States, Italy and Spain and covered acute and convalescent phases of COVID-19. The material from the prospective study consisted of cDNA or gDNA derived from T cells, B-cell-depleted T cells, or PBMCs. Sample metadata almost always included a de-identified subject ID, COVID-19 status, age in years and sex. Where available, HLA class I and class II types were taken from metadata supplied by the sample provider and were not determined by assay-based typing. The repertoires were released in a freely available public database meant as a resource for research on the immune response to SARS-CoV-2. Samples came from the ongoing ImmuneRACE study (first 160 participants) plus 1,254 subjects from 6 global collaborators. Deeply sampled blood TCRbeta repertoires from subjects exposed to, actively infected with, or recovered from COVID-19 were included in the dataset. Overall study outcomes, separate from this receptor: Clinical and demographic metadata were provided uncurated, with the amount varying by source and participant.

About this clone itself: Its antigen is not yet known. No clone much larger than this one lies a single base away; base qualities are absent.

TCRbeta CDR3 regions were amplified from genomic DNA using the immunoSEQ Assay, a bias-controlled multiplex PCR. The original methods were these. The number of nucleated cells in each sample was estimated by amplification of reference gene primers within the assay. To quantify the absolute abundance of each unique TCRbeta CDR3 rearrangement, sequence reads were collapsed and filtered. For each sample, productive Simpson clonality was calculated as the square root of Simpson's diversity index over productive rearrangements. Imported from immuneACCESS, the table was reduced by TCRdb to in-frame sequences with V and J called. These copies leave out some clones; in studies compared against another copy, an unresolved V gene accounts for under half, and the cause of the remainder is not known. V, J and clone size reflect that table, while D and trimming were determined from the DNA. A total of some 190,000 clones appear in this sample, approximately 85% of them only once. The ten largest clonotypes hold under 7.5% of the sample.

Looking up the germline V gene yields CDR1 SGHTA and CDR2 FQGTGA. Cut back by 5 bases and 2 bases, the V and J ends lie 17 bases apart. Spanning cysteine to phenylalanine, the CDR3 consists of 16 amino acids. The retained sequence is limited to the CDR3, 48 bases, with the frame set at the first base. In Seattle, one collaborating source enrolled patients while the infection was active and tracked those patients longitudinally over the course of disease. Collaborating institutions collected whole blood in K2EDTA tubes following their own protocols. For TCRbeta analysis, collaborator samples were shipped as frozen whole blood, as isolated PBMCs, or as DNA extracted from either sample type.

The sequence came from a man aged 80 or over with COVID-19, enrolled during active disease. The source material was peripheral blood. The rearrangement joined TRBV7-3 to TRBJ2-3; TRBD2 is perhaps the D gene, given 6 matching bases. The CDR3 sequence is CASSPQGAGNTDTQYF. The DNA is TGTGCCAGCAGCCCGCAAGGGGCGGGAAACACAGATACGCAGTATTTT.